Listed below are T cell receptor beta chains from one sample, sequenced in a study of blood T cell repertoires in COVID-19. TCRdb keeps only in-frame clones here, not all; method: immunoSEQ multiplex PCR. This table has around 250,000 clones, under 90% appearing once. The sample was peripheral blood. Receptors were obtained from a human donor in a cohort sampled during active COVID-19. CDR3s include the opening cysteine and the closing phenylalanine or tryptophan. D genes are given only for firm matches. Clone size is given for some rows only: seen once, a few or many times, or a class if the clone is expanded.

d_call	clone_size	cdr3_length	v_call	j_call	cdr3_aa	cdr3_nt
NA	once	13	TRBV19	TRBJ2-4	CASTYSGLDIQYF	TGTGCCAGTACCTACTCGGGGTTGGACATTCAGTACTTC
TRBD2	many	14	TRBV7-3	TRBJ2-1	CASSQPGLSNEQFF	TGTGCCAGCAGCCAGCCGGGACTATCCAATGAGCAGTTCTTC
TRBD1	NA	15	TRBV5-1	TRBJ2-5	CASSMGQEYQETQYF	TGCGCCAGCAGCATGGGACAGGAGTACCAAGAGACCCAGTACTTC
NA	NA	13	TRBV7-9	TRBJ2-1	CASSISNSNEQFF	TGTGCCAGCAGCATAAGCAATAGCAATGAGCAGTTCTTC
NA	NA	13	TRBV29-1	TRBJ1-2	CSVEPYSRYGYTF	TGCAGCGTTGAACCCTACAGCCGATATGGCTACACCTTC
NA	NA	12	TRBV10-1	TRBJ1-5	CASSPSNQPQHF	TGCGCCAGCAGCCCAAGCAATCAGCCCCAGCATTTT
NA	NA	12	TRBV7-9	TRBJ2-7	CASSPGTSGQYF	TGTGCCAGCAGCCCTGGGACATCTGGGCAGTACTTC
NA	NA	12	TRBV12-3/TRBV12-4	TRBJ1-1	CASVTGNTEAFF	TGTGCCAGCGTTACAGGGAACACTGAAGCTTTCTTT
NA	NA	14	TRBV2	TRBJ1-4	CASRDDRYNEKLFF	TGTGCCAGCAGGGACGACAGGTATAATGAAAAACTGTTTTTT
TRBD1	few	16	TRBV5-1	TRBJ2-1	CASSPAPGQGSTEQFF	TGCGCCAGCAGCCCCGCTCCGGGACAGGGATCCACTGAGCAGTTCTTC
TRBD2	NA	16	TRBV7-2	TRBJ2-1	CASSFRLAGTYNEQFF	TGTGCCAGCAGCTTCAGACTAGCGGGGACCTACAATGAGCAGTTCTTC
TRBD2	NA	15	TRBV7-3	TRBJ2-1	CASSLGAGEVGEQFF	TGTGCCAGCAGCTTAGGCGCGGGAGAAGTAGGTGAGCAGTTCTTC
NA	few	13	TRBV5-6	TRBJ1-2	CASSFLQPLGYTF	TGTGCCAGCAGCTTCCTACAGCCCTTGGGCTACACCTTC
NA	NA	14	TRBV18	TRBJ1-2	CASSPLNTDYGYTF	TGTGCCAGCTCACCACTGAACACCGACTATGGCTACACCTTC
TRBD2	NA	17	TRBV5-1	TRBJ2-1	CASSLGTSGSSYNEQFF	TGCGCCAGCAGCTTGGGGACTAGCGGGAGCTCCTACAATGAGCAGTTCTTC
NA	NA	14	TRBV7-2	TRBJ2-7	CASSRGGTPYEQYF	TGTGCCAGCAGCCGCGGTGGCACCCCCTACGAGCAGTACTTC
NA	few	16	TRBV7-6	TRBJ1-3	CASSISAGGHGNTIYF	TGTGCCAGCAGCATTAGTGCCGGCGGTCACGGAAACACCATATATTTT
NA	NA	13	TRBV28	TRBJ2-5	CATLRGAWETQYF	TGTGCCACCCTCCGTGGTGCGTGGGAGACCCAGTACTTC
NA	NA	14	TRBV5-1	TRBJ1-1	CASSLAHSKDEAFF	TGCGCCAGCAGCTTGGCCCACAGTAAAGATGAAGCTTTCTTT
TRBD2	NA	18	TRBV5-4	TRBJ2-3	CASSLGLRLAGGPHTQYF	TGTGCCAGCAGCTTGGGACTAAGACTAGCGGGAGGGCCTCATACGCAGTATTTT
TRBD2	NA	19	TRBV4-1	TRBJ2-1	CASSQEYRGLAGVSNEQFF	TGCGCCAGCAGCCAAGAATATAGGGGACTAGCGGGAGTGAGCAATGAGCAGTTCTTC
NA	NA	19	TRBV19	TRBJ1-6	CASSMKGKRGSSYNSPLHF	TGTGCCAGTAGTATGAAGGGTAAAAGGGGAAGCTCCTATAATTCACCCCTCCACTTT
TRBD1	NA	14	TRBV6-5	TRBJ1-6	CASKTGTGASPLHF	TGTGCCAGCAAAACCGGGACAGGGGCCTCACCCCTCCACTTT
TRBD1	NA	15	TRBV6-5	TRBJ1-6	CASSYGQGAGSPLHF	TGTGCCAGCAGTTACGGTCAGGGGGCAGGGTCACCCCTCCACTTT
TRBD1	few	14	TRBV5-1	TRBJ1-6	CASSQGQGFSPLHF	TGCGCCAGCAGCCAGGGACAGGGGTTTTCACCCCTCCACTTT
TRBD1	NA	14	TRBV19	TRBJ2-3	CASSIRTGTDTQYF	TGTGCCAGTAGTATTAGGACAGGTACAGATACGCAGTATTTT
TRBD2	once	15	TRBV5-1	TRBJ2-3	CASSWGTSGTDTQYF	TGCGCCAGCAGTTGGGGGACTAGCGGAACAGATACGCAGTATTTT
NA	NA	16	TRBV6-2/TRBV6-3	TRBJ1-2	CASSSNIDSQFYGYTF	TGTGCCAGCAGTTCCAACATCGACAGCCAATTTTATGGCTACACCTTC
TRBD2	few	16	TRBV7-8	TRBJ2-3	CASSLSSGRLSDTQYF	TGTGCCAGCAGCTTATCCAGCGGGAGGTTATCAGATACGCAGTATTTT
NA	NA	12	TRBV5-8	TRBJ1-2	CASSLTDYGYTF	TGTGCCAGCAGCTTGACGGACTATGGCTACACCTTC
TRBD1	NA	15	TRBV4-3	TRBJ1-4	CASSQDTGQGEKLFF	TGCGCCAGCAGCCAAGACACGGGACAGGGCGAAAAACTGTTTTTT